This TCR beta chain stems from a study of beta chain features in type 1 diabetes. Regarding the study as a whole: Shortening of TCRB CDR3s, moderate but significant, appeared in all four CD4+ subsets of Type 1 diabetes patients.

Expressed TCRB transcripts were sequenced, since all the RNA that had been isolated was reverse transcribed. The repertoire was sequenced with immunoSEQ multiplex PCR; TCRdb's copy has only in-frame clones and lacks some. The sample comprises 120,000 to 150,000 clones, approximately 13% of which are singletons, and 1.3% rests with the top ten. In germline, CDR1 is MNHNS, CDR2 SASEGT. The CDR3 length is 16 residues. Trimming stripped 1 base from V and 0 bases from J, with 11 bases between. On this clone itself: Its antigen is as yet unknown.

The rearrangement uses TRBV6-1 and TRBJ2-3; possibly TRBD1 for D (5 bases). Sequences were obtained from central memory CD4+ T cells from blood. The sequence was obtained from a man younger than 35 with type 1 diabetes. CDR3 amino acids: CASSEGQGLSTDTQYF. CDR3 DNA sequence: TGTGCCAGCAGTGAAGGGCAGGGATTGAGCACAGATACGCAGTATTTT.